Below, 6 T cell receptor beta chains from the same sample are listed, as sequenced in a study of patients and donors after allogeneic stem cell transplantation (dated by TCRdb to the early 2020s). The library was generated by RT-PCR. This sample was sequenced with a NextSeq 550. TCRdb trimmed the raw reads at Q25, called clones with MiXCR and kept productive beta chains. Each entry merges the rows of one CDR3 protein and shows their most common DNA and genes. This sample comprises 84,000 or so distinct CDR3 sequences, roughly 48% of them detected only once. 60% to 65% of the sample belongs to the ten largest clones. Sequences were obtained from blood, either unsorted or a sorted T cell fraction (not recorded which). The origin of the receptors is a human donor who was either an allogeneic HSCT recipient or a stem cell or donor lymphocyte infusion donor (not recorded which). It is not recorded whose cells these are; they may come from a transplant donor.

The V call is TRBV5-1, the J call TRBJ2-5; weak D call: TRBD2 (5 bases). Deletions cut 0 bases from V and 5 bases from J, with 11 bases between. Per the germline V gene, CDR1 is SGHRS and CDR2 is YFSETQ. CDR3 length: 14 residues. CDR3 DNA sequence: TGCGCCAGCAGCTTGGGTACTAGTGGCGAGACCCAGTACTTC. It is translated as CASSLGTSGETQYF.

The chain is built from TRBV4-1 and TRBJ1-4; the match to TRBD1 covers 9 bases. In germline, CDR1 is MGHRA, CDR2 YSYEKL. V lost 0 bases and J lost 4; bases outside the gene matches: 6. The CDR3 spans 17 residues. The CDR3 loop reads CASSQDANRGRNEKLFF. CDR3 in DNA: TGCGCCAGCAGCCAAGACGCTAACAGGGGGCGTAATGAAAAACTGTTTTTT.

This chain joins TRBV10-3 and TRBJ1-2; 10 bases line up with TRBD1. Germline CDR1 and CDR2: ENHRY and SYGVKD. Germline trimming cut 6 bases from V and 4 bases from J; bases unmatched to any gene: 2. This CDR3 region has 13 residues. The CDR3 bases are TGTGCCATCAGCCGGGACAGGGGCTATGGCTACACCTTC. Translating it yields CAISRDRGYGYTF.

V gene TRBV12-3 or TRBV12-4 combines with J gene TRBJ1-1; TRBD1 might be the D (6 bases). The V end was cut by 6 bases, the J end by 4 bases, with 12 bases between. The CDR3 length is 13 residues. The CDR3 region is CASRVTGITEAFF. The DNA of the CDR3 is TGTGCCAGCAGAGTAACAGGGATCACTGAAGCTTTCTTT.

The V and J genes are TRBV7-2 and TRBJ1-2; D not resolved. Trimming cost V 2 bases and J 5 bases, with 15 bases left between them. This CDR3 contains 15 residues. Germline lookup yields CDR1 SGHTA and CDR2 FQGNSA. The CDR3 DNA is TGTGCCAGCAGCTTACCGGCAGGCTACTATTATGGCTACACCTTC. Encoded protein: CASSLPAGYYYGYTF.

This clonotype was recorded a few times. The chain employs TRBV12-3 or TRBV12-4 and TRBJ1-2, with 9 bases matching TRBD1. CDR3 length: 15 residues. V was pared by 1 base and J by 8 bases, with 8 bases of the junction left unmatched. The CDR3 DNA follows: TGTGCCAGCAGTTTAGTAGGAACAGGGGGCAAAGGCTACACCTTC. It codes for CASSLVGTGGKGYTF.